The source of this T cell receptor (beta chain) is a study of OX40 agonist ivuxolimab in advanced cancers. Study-level points and caveats: Normalized T-cell clonal expansion was also low in a subset of nonresponders.

On this clone: Its antigen is not known.

V shed 3 bases and J shed 1 base, with 10 bases lying between them. In germline, CDR1 is MNHEY, CDR2 SMNVEV (reference sequence). This CDR3 is built from 15 residues. This table comes from immunoSEQ multiplex PCR, and its TCRdb copy is limited to in-frame clones, with some not included. The repertoire consists of roughly 72,000 clones, with over 70% occurring once and the leading ten covering over 4%. This clonotype originated in an adult with an advanced solid tumor such as melanoma, head and neck, liver or kidney cancer. This sequence joins TRBV27 and TRBJ2-4; a weak D match, TRBD1 (6 bases). This sample comprised CD4+ or CD8+ T cells sorted from blood, obtained in a trial of the OX40 agonist ivuxolimab. Written as DNA, the CDR3 is TGTGCCAGCAGTTTTGGGACACCTGCCAAAAACATTCAGTACTTC. The encoded protein is CASSFGTPAKNIQYF.